The entry below describes one T cell receptor beta chain. Its specificity is not known. V lost 6 bases and J lost 7; bases outside the gene matches: 8. This CDR3 has 14 residues. The germline V gene encodes CDR1 MNHNY and CDR2 SVGAGI (reference sequence). Clones were read by immunoSEQ multiplex PCR, and TCRdb kept only the in-frame ones, dropping some. This sample has 800,000 to 1,200,000 clones, with around 78% found just once. The data belong to a study of shared clonotypes between healthy human individuals. As for the study in general: Each donor's CD4 naive and CD4 memory cells filled three plates apiece, CD8 naive two, and CD8 memory one.

Broader study findings: Against clonotypes common to all four donors, non-shared ones had lower generation probabilities.

The donors, healthy adults who were HIV-negative, had experienced no recent acute infections or vaccinations. The investigators split CD4+ cells into a CD45RA+ naive subset and a CD45RA-negative memory subset. The TCR originated in a man aged 18 to 30 in good health. Some clones in this sample may be carry-over from other donors' samples. The sample taken for sequencing was memory CD4+ T cells from PBMCs. Subset described: CD45RA-negative fraction. V usage is TRBV6-6 and J usage is TRBJ2-1, with 8 bases aligning to TRBD1. The CDR3 DNA is TGTGCCAGCAGGAAGACAGGGGCCCGGAATGAGCAGTTCTTC. Its protein product is CASRKTGARNEQFF.